This T cell receptor (beta chain) comes out of a study of OX40 agonist ivuxolimab in advanced cancers. In the study overall: Ivuxolimab, which targeted the costimulatory receptor OX40 (CD134), was an agonistic, fully human IgG2 monoclonal antibody. Prior anti-PD-1, anti-PD-L1 or anti-CTLA-4 therapy was permitted, and 30% to 50% of dose-escalation patients had received checkpoint inhibitors. The purpose of peripheral TCRbeta sequencing was to test whether ivuxolimab changed TCR sequence diversity and led to clonal T-cell expansion. Among the approximately 50 dose-escalation patients, around 19 had hepatocellular carcinoma, around 15 melanoma, 9 renal cell carcinoma and 9 head and neck cancer. The paper describes the monotherapy dose-escalation part (N of about 52 patients) of the phase I trial of ivuxolimab. A male proportion of about 79% and a mean age of approximately 55 years, ranging from about 20 to 80, were recorded for the dose-escalation cohort. Intravenous ivuxolimab was administered to patients every 2 weeks at six dose levels: 0.01, 0.1, 0.3, 1.5, 3 and 10 mg/kg. Partial responses occurred in three dose-escalation patients, of whom one had hepatocellular carcinoma and two had cutaneous melanoma.

Patients with autoimmune disease history or receiving systemic immunosuppression were excluded from the trial. Peripheral blood for TCR sequencing was drawn from every dose cohort at baseline, at cycle 4 day 1 and at cycle 7 day 1. The samples were drawn from a first-in-human, open-label, multicenter phase I dose-escalation trial of ivuxolimab. Adults with locally advanced or metastatic melanoma, renal cell, hepatocellular, or head and neck squamous cell carcinoma were enrolled in the trial. Before TCR sequencing, CD4+ and CD8+ T cells were separately sorted from peripheral blood. From the germline V gene, CDR1 is MDHEN and CDR2 is SYDVKM. The cysteine opens and the phenylalanine closes a CDR3 of 15 amino acids. Of the read, only the CDR3 DNA is kept; its 45 bases are in frame from base 1. At the junction V is shortened by 4 bases and J by 5 bases, with 17 bases in between. As regards this clone: Its antigen has not been determined. The sample holds no much larger clone one base away, and base qualities are not on file.

The paper as a whole reports these results and caveats: In the 0.1-3.0 mg/kg groups, partial responders were among the patients with the lowest normalized peripheral clonal expansion, particularly in CD8+ T cells. Low levels of normalized T-cell clonal expansion were also shown by some nonresponding patients. After ivuxolimab, expanded clones were on average more numerous among CD8+ T cells than among CD4+ T cells. Which antigens the clonally expanded peripheral T cells were specific for was not determined. At doses from 0.1 to 3.0 mg/kg, clonal expansion was seen in both CD4+ and CD8+ blood T cells between baseline and week 6.

Genomic DNA was isolated from the sorted cells so that the TCRbeta CDR3 region could be sequenced. The immunoSEQ Assay was used to sequence the TCRbeta CDR3 regions. What TCRdb holds here is the immuneACCESS table cut down to in-frame rearrangements. Part of the clones is not present; checked against another copy, under half of the missing clones reflect an unresolved V gene, and the others are unexplained. In this sample the table shows tens of thousands of clones, 88% of which occur a single time. Around 0.5% of the sample goes to the ten largest clones. Material: CD4+ or CD8+ T cells sorted from blood, obtained in a trial of the OX40 agonist ivuxolimab. This receptor was obtained from an adult with an advanced solid tumor such as melanoma, head and neck, liver or kidney cancer. The chain is encoded by TRBV28 joined to TRBJ2-5; D gene: possibly TRBD1, on 6 matching bases. The DNA sequence follows: TGTGCCAGCAGTTGGTCAACAGGGTCGGCCGAGACCCAGTACTTC. This encodes CASSWSTGSAETQYF. The entire variable domain, with the stretches around the CDR3 drawn from the reference TRBV28 and TRBJ2-5 proteins, is DVKVTQSSRYLVKRTGEKVFLECVQDMDHENMFWYRQDPGLGLRLIYFSYDVKMKEKGDIPEGYSVSREKKERFSLILESASTNQTSMYLCASSWSTGSAETQYFGPGTRLLVL.